The clone carrying this T cell receptor beta chain was seen a handful of times. The record originates from a study of CD8 T cells in ankylosing spondylitis. CDR1 and CDR2 from the germline V gene are LGHDT and YNNKEL (reference sequence). The CDR3 is 18 amino acids. The V end lost 4 bases, the J end lost 4 bases, and 22 bases lay between the germline ends. TCRdb fed the 5' RACE reads into MiXCR, producing one record per CDR3 protein. Of a few hundred thousand distinct CDR3 sequences in the sample, about 20% are singletons; the top ten hold around 33%. Input material: blood, either unsorted or a sorted T cell fraction (not recorded which). The receptor was isolated from a male donor with ankylosing spondylitis or in good health (not recorded which). The genes are TRBV3-1 and TRBJ2-2; D remains unclear. The CDR3 coding sequence is TGTGCCAGCAGCCTCACTGGACCCCCGCCGGATGGCACCGGGGAGCTGTTTTTT. Translated, it gives CASSLTGPPPDGTGELFF.